A selection of T cell receptor beta chains follows, all from one sample in a study of blood T cell repertoires in COVID-19. Data came from immunoSEQ multiplex PCR; TCRdb stores just in-frame clones and leaves some out. This table holds 250,000 or so clones, 70% to 90% found once. Sequences were obtained from peripheral blood. The source of these receptors is a woman in her 70s with active or convalescent COVID-19. Both conserved end residues are part of each CDR3. D genes are given only for firm matches. The size entry is marked missing in some rows and otherwise reads once, few, many or a size class.

V gene: TRBV19
D gene: -
clone size: -
J gene: TRBJ1-3
CDR3 DNA: TGTGCCAGTAGTCCCGGGAACTCTGGAAACACCATATATTTT
CDR3 protein: CASSPGNSGNTIYF

V gene: TRBV18
D gene: TRBD1
clone size: -
J gene: TRBJ1-1
CDR3 DNA: TGTGCCAGCTCACCATTAAACCTAGGACAGGGGGGAACTGAAGCTTTCTTT
CDR3 protein: CASSPLNLGQGGTEAFF

V gene: TRBV5-4
D gene: -
clone size: -
J gene: TRBJ2-2
CDR3 DNA: TGTGCCAGCAGCTTAGGCGCGGGGAGAACCGGGGAGCTGTTTTTT
CDR3 protein: CASSLGAGRTGELFF

V gene: TRBV5-1
D gene: TRBD2
clone size: few
J gene: TRBJ2-7
CDR3 DNA: TGCGCCAGCAGCTTCACTAGCGGGGGCTACGAGCAGTACTTC
CDR3 protein: CASSFTSGGYEQYF

V gene: TRBV10-3
D gene: TRBD1
clone size: -
J gene: TRBJ2-7
CDR3 DNA: TGTGCCATCAGGGGATTCAGGGGGAGCTCCTACGAGCAGTACTTC
CDR3 protein: CAIRGFRGSSYEQYF

V gene: TRBV5-4
D gene: -
clone size: -
J gene: TRBJ1-1
CDR3 DNA: TGTGCCAGCAGCTCTTCCACAGCCGAAGCTTTCTTT
CDR3 protein: CASSSSTAEAFF

V gene: TRBV29-1
D gene: -
clone size: -
J gene: TRBJ2-5
CDR3 DNA: TGCAGCGGTACGCCGTTCGGGGAGACCCAGTACTTC
CDR3 protein: CSGTPFGETQYF

V gene: TRBV29-1
D gene: -
clone size: -
J gene: TRBJ1-1
CDR3 DNA: TGCAGCGTTGAAGATGCCGGCAGGAGAGGGGCTTTCTTT
CDR3 protein: CSVEDAGRRGAFF

V gene: TRBV29-1
D gene: -
clone size: -
J gene: TRBJ1-2
CDR3 DNA: TGCAGCGCCGGCGGGCAACCGGGGGGCTACACCTTC
CDR3 protein: CSAGGQPGGYTF

V gene: TRBV7-9
D gene: -
clone size: -
J gene: TRBJ2-5
CDR3 DNA: TGTGCCAGCAGCACGACACCTAAGGAGACCCAGTACTTC
CDR3 protein: CASSTTPKETQYF

V gene: TRBV9
D gene: -
clone size: -
J gene: TRBJ2-2
CDR3 DNA: TGTGCCAGCAGCGTAACGTCGGGGGCGAACACCGGGGAGCTGTTTTTT
CDR3 protein: CASSVTSGANTGELFF

V gene: TRBV19
D gene: -
clone size: -
J gene: TRBJ2-7
CDR3 DNA: TGTGCCAGTAAAGAAACAGGGCTGTCCTCCTACGAGCAGTACTTC
CDR3 protein: CASKETGLSSYEQYF

V gene: TRBV5-4
D gene: -
clone size: -
J gene: TRBJ1-3
CDR3 DNA: TGTGCCAGCAGCTTGGCAGGGGGAAACACCATATATTTT
CDR3 protein: CASSLAGGNTIYF

V gene: TRBV5-1
D gene: TRBD1
clone size: -
J gene: TRBJ2-1
CDR3 DNA: TGCGCCAGCAGCCTCTCGTGGAGTGGGACAGGGAAGTTCTTC
CDR3 protein: CASSLSWSGTGKFF

V gene: TRBV18
D gene: -
clone size: -
J gene: TRBJ2-2
CDR3 DNA: TGTGCCAGCTCACCACCGAATACCGGCGGGACCGGGGAGCTGTTTTTT
CDR3 protein: CASSPPNTGGTGELFF

V gene: TRBV19
D gene: -
clone size: -
J gene: TRBJ1-5
CDR3 DNA: TGTGCCAGTAGTGGGGGACCGGGGGAACAATCCAATCAGCCCCAGCATTTT
CDR3 protein: CASSGGPGEQSNQPQHF

V gene: TRBV5-1
D gene: TRBD1
clone size: few
J gene: TRBJ1-5
CDR3 DNA: TGCGCCAGCAGCCCTATGACAGGGATCAATCAGCCCCAGCATTTT
CDR3 protein: CASSPMTGINQPQHF

V gene: TRBV7-8
D gene: TRBD2
clone size: -
J gene: TRBJ2-5
CDR3 DNA: TGTGCCAGCAGCGTGCACGGGGGGGGCGGAGAGACCCAGTACTTC
CDR3 protein: CASSVHGGGGETQYF

V gene: TRBV19
D gene: TRBD1
clone size: -
J gene: TRBJ2-2
CDR3 DNA: TGTGCCAGTAGGCAGGGGGCTAAGAACACCGGGGAGCTGTTTTTT
CDR3 protein: CASRQGAKNTGELFF